In its sample, the clone carrying this T cell receptor beta chain was seen a few times. The antigen remains undetermined. Some clones are missing from TCRdb's copy, which holds only in-frame ones; the method was immunoSEQ multiplex PCR. This sample carries about 32,000 clones, about 94% of them seen once, and the ten largest clones take 2.9%. The source of the sample is a study of circulating and synovial CD4+ cells in juvenile arthritis. This CDR3 spans 14 amino acids. V was trimmed by 0 bases and J by 3 bases, leaving 10 bases between them. Germline values: CDR1 SGDLS, CDR2 YYNGEE. General observations from the study: Bulk blood CD4 samples held at least an order of magnitude more or fewer genomes than CPL.

V and J are TRBV9 and TRBJ2-7, with D maybe TRBD1 (5 bases). The sequencing sample was made of CD4+ T cells from blood. The sequence derives from a human donor with juvenile idiopathic arthritis. The CDR3 DNA is TGTGCCAGCAGCGTAGGGGGCCCAGACTACGAGCAGTACTTC. Encoded protein: CASSVGGPDYEQYF. The whole variable domain, remainder taken from reference TRBV9 and TRBJ2-7, is DSGVTQTPKHLITATGQRVTLRCSPRSGDLSVYWYQQSLDQGLQFLIQYYNGEERAKGNILERFSAQQFPDLHSELNLSSLELGDSALYFCASSVGGPDYEQYFGPGTRLTVT.